These T cell receptor beta chains were read from a single sample in a study of blood T cell repertoires in COVID-19. TCRdb's table, derived via immunoSEQ multiplex PCR, lists solely in-frame clones and lacks some. The profile shows about 75,000 clones, 85% to 90% of them singletons. Sequencing was done on a sample of peripheral blood. The receptors come from a human donor in a cohort sampled during active COVID-19. Each CDR3 is given with its conserved first and last residue. Each record gives: CDR3 DNA, CDR3 protein, D gene, J gene, clone size, V gene. D genes are given only for firm matches. Some rows mark clone size as missing; the rest say once, few, many or name a class of expanded clone.

cdr3_nt: TGTGCCAGCACCAAACGCAATCCGCGGGGAGACGTCCTGACTTTC; cdr3_aa: CASTKRNPRGDVLTF; d_call: -; j_call: TRBJ2-6; clone_size: -; v_call: TRBV27
cdr3_nt: TGTGCCAGCAGTGCCCGGGACAGGGGTTTGTACGAGCAGTACTTC; cdr3_aa: CASSARDRGLYEQYF; d_call: TRBD1; j_call: TRBJ2-7; clone_size: -; v_call: TRBV6-6
cdr3_nt: TGTGCCAGCAGACCGGACATTACCTCTGGAAACACCATATATTTT; cdr3_aa: CASRPDITSGNTIYF; d_call: -; j_call: TRBJ1-3; clone_size: -; v_call: TRBV9
cdr3_nt: TGTGCCAGCACTCCCTATCCGGGACAGGGCGGTAGCACCGGGGAGCTGTTTTTT; cdr3_aa: CASTPYPGQGGSTGELFF; d_call: TRBD1; j_call: TRBJ2-2; clone_size: -; v_call: TRBV27
cdr3_nt: TGTGCCAGCAGCGAAGGCATAGCGGGGGATTCGGAGACCCAGTACTTC; cdr3_aa: CASSEGIAGDSETQYF; d_call: TRBD2; j_call: TRBJ2-5; clone_size: -; v_call: TRBV11-3
cdr3_nt: TGTGCCAGCAGCCTCCAGCCCACGGGATCGGGGGAGACCCAGTACTTC; cdr3_aa: CASSLQPTGSGETQYF; d_call: -; j_call: TRBJ2-5; clone_size: -; v_call: TRBV6-2/TRBV6-3
cdr3_nt: TGTGCCAGCAGCTTAGATAGTAGCGCAGATACGCAGTATTTT; cdr3_aa: CASSLDSSADTQYF; d_call: -; j_call: TRBJ2-3; clone_size: -; v_call: TRBV13
cdr3_nt: TGTGCCAGCAGTTTTGGGGGGATGGCCCAAGAGACCCAGTACTTC; cdr3_aa: CASSFGGMAQETQYF; d_call: -; j_call: TRBJ2-5; clone_size: -; v_call: TRBV28
cdr3_nt: TGTGCCAGCAGTTTACAGGGAACTGAAGCTTTCTTT; cdr3_aa: CASSLQGTEAFF; d_call: -; j_call: TRBJ1-1; clone_size: -; v_call: TRBV12-3/TRBV12-4
cdr3_nt: TGTGCCAGCGTCAGGGGCACCTCCTACGAGCAGTACTTC; cdr3_aa: CASVRGTSYEQYF; d_call: -; j_call: TRBJ2-7; clone_size: -; v_call: TRBV6-6
cdr3_nt: TGTGCCAGCAGTTACTGGCGGGAGGCTGGGGAGACCCAGTACTTC; cdr3_aa: CASSYWREAGETQYF; d_call: TRBD2; j_call: TRBJ2-5; clone_size: -; v_call: TRBV6-2/TRBV6-3
cdr3_nt: TGTGCCACCAGTGATTCATCAAGGGGCCTAAGCAATCAGCCCCAGCATTTT; cdr3_aa: CATSDSSRGLSNQPQHF; d_call: -; j_call: TRBJ1-5; clone_size: -; v_call: TRBV24-1
cdr3_nt: TGTGCCAGCAGACCACAGGGGCTCACTGAAAAACTGTTTTTT; cdr3_aa: CASRPQGLTEKLFF; d_call: TRBD1; j_call: TRBJ1-4; clone_size: once; v_call: TRBV6-6
cdr3_nt: TGTGCCAGCAGCCCTGGACTAGCGGGGGGCGAGCAGTACTTC; cdr3_aa: CASSPGLAGGEQYF; d_call: TRBD2; j_call: TRBJ2-7; clone_size: -; v_call: TRBV11-1
cdr3_nt: TGTGCCAGCAGCCCGTACGGACAGGGCTACGAGCAGTACTTC; cdr3_aa: CASSPYGQGYEQYF; d_call: TRBD1; j_call: TRBJ2-7; clone_size: -; v_call: TRBV3-1/TRBV3-2
cdr3_nt: TGCGCCAGCAGCTGGGACTTCACAGATACGCAGTATTTT; cdr3_aa: CASSWDFTDTQYF; d_call: -; j_call: TRBJ2-3; clone_size: -; v_call: TRBV4-1
cdr3_nt: TGTGCCAGCAGCGCAGGGGTTCGCACAGATACGCAGTATTTT; cdr3_aa: CASSAGVRTDTQYF; d_call: -; j_call: TRBJ2-3; clone_size: -; v_call: TRBV9
cdr3_nt: TGTGCCAGCAGCTTTGGGACAGGAGACACCGGGGAGCTGTTTTTT; cdr3_aa: CASSFGTGDTGELFF; d_call: TRBD1; j_call: TRBJ2-2; clone_size: -; v_call: TRBV11-2
cdr3_nt: TGTGCCACCAGCAGAGGATTGGGACAGGGGGACCTTGGGCCCCAGCATTTT; cdr3_aa: CATSRGLGQGDLGPQHF; d_call: TRBD1; j_call: TRBJ1-5; clone_size: -; v_call: TRBV15
cdr3_nt: TGTGCCAGCAGCTCCGGGACAGCCCTCTCTGGGGCCAACGTCCTGACTTTC; cdr3_aa: CASSSGTALSGANVLTF; d_call: TRBD1; j_call: TRBJ2-6; clone_size: -; v_call: TRBV7-2
cdr3_nt: TGTGCCAGCAGCTTAGGTCGGGGGACTAAAAACATTCAGTACTTC; cdr3_aa: CASSLGRGTKNIQYF; d_call: -; j_call: TRBJ2-4; clone_size: -; v_call: TRBV13
cdr3_nt: TGTGCCAGCAGCTTGGACAGGGGTTTGACTGAAGCTTTCTTT; cdr3_aa: CASSLDRGLTEAFF; d_call: TRBD1; j_call: TRBJ1-1; clone_size: -; v_call: TRBV7-9
cdr3_nt: TGTGCCAGCTCACCACCGGACAGCGGTAACTATGGCTACACCTTC; cdr3_aa: CASSPPDSGNYGYTF; d_call: -; j_call: TRBJ1-2; clone_size: -; v_call: TRBV18
cdr3_nt: TGTGCCAGCAGCTTTCGGGGACAGGTCGGTGTAAAACTGTTTTTT; cdr3_aa: CASSFRGQVGVKLFF; d_call: TRBD1; j_call: TRBJ1-4; clone_size: once; v_call: TRBV5-6
cdr3_nt: TGTGCCAGCTCACCAGCGATGGGGGAGGTCTACTATGGCTACACCTTC; cdr3_aa: CASSPAMGEVYYGYTF; d_call: -; j_call: TRBJ1-2; clone_size: -; v_call: TRBV18
cdr3_nt: TGTGCCAGCTCACCCGGGACTGCTGGGGCCAACGTCCTGACTTTC; cdr3_aa: CASSPGTAGANVLTF; d_call: -; j_call: TRBJ2-6; clone_size: -; v_call: TRBV18
cdr3_nt: TGTGCCAGCAGTGAAGTTCCGGGACTCACGAACTATGGCTACACCTTC; cdr3_aa: CASSEVPGLTNYGYTF; d_call: -; j_call: TRBJ1-2; clone_size: -; v_call: TRBV6-1
cdr3_nt: TGTGCCAGCAGCTTTTCAGGGGCCTACGAGCAGTACTTC; cdr3_aa: CASSFSGAYEQYF; d_call: -; j_call: TRBJ2-7; clone_size: -; v_call: TRBV5-6
cdr3_nt: TGTGCCAGTACCCCAGTCGGGGGGCGTCGTTCACCCCTCCACTTT; cdr3_aa: CASTPVGGRRSPLHF; d_call: -; j_call: TRBJ1-6; clone_size: once; v_call: TRBV19
cdr3_nt: TGTGCCAGCTCACCCCCCAGGGGTAATGAAAAACTGTTTTTT; cdr3_aa: CASSPPRGNEKLFF; d_call: -; j_call: TRBJ1-4; clone_size: -; v_call: TRBV18
cdr3_nt: TGTGCCAGCAGTTTACTAGGCGGGAATGAGCAGTTCTTC; cdr3_aa: CASSLLGGNEQFF; d_call: -; j_call: TRBJ2-1; clone_size: -; v_call: TRBV12-3/TRBV12-4
cdr3_nt: TGTGCCAGCAGTTTAAGCGGATTCACAGATACGCAGTATTTT; cdr3_aa: CASSLSGFTDTQYF; d_call: -; j_call: TRBJ2-3; clone_size: -; v_call: TRBV27
cdr3_nt: TGTGCCAGCAGCAAGGACAGCTTGAACACTGAAGCTTTCTTT; cdr3_aa: CASSKDSLNTEAFF; d_call: -; j_call: TRBJ1-1; clone_size: -; v_call: TRBV21-1
cdr3_nt: TGCGCCAGCAGCCTAGGGGGCGCAGGCACCGGGGAGCTGTTTTTT; cdr3_aa: CASSLGGAGTGELFF; d_call: TRBD1; j_call: TRBJ2-2; clone_size: -; v_call: TRBV5-1